In its sample, the clone carrying this TCR beta chain was seen a few times. No antigen is known for it. This entry is derived from a study of T-cell memory formation after mild COVID-19. Background on the study: Largely, the TCR clusters proved donor specific.

TCRdb reprocessed the 5' RACE reads via MiXCR and lists one record per CDR3 protein. Of 400,000 or so distinct CDR3 sequences listed, 15% to 20% were seen once; the top ten hold roughly 8.4%. Study observations and caveats: In pre-infection memory, a portion of responding clones appeared, which suggested that cross-reactive memory joined. Whereas later expanders leaned CD4+, clones contracting day 15 to 85 showed a balanced CD4/CD8 makeup.

The sequenced material came from PBMCs or a T cell subset sorted from them (not recorded which). The source is an adult woman who had mild COVID-19 (a few samples of this study predate the infection). Cell type and time point are not known.

In DNA, the CDR3 is TGCGCCAGCAGCCTAGGGACAGGGGGCCCCCTCATCACAGATACGCAGTATTTT. This codes for CASSLGTGGPLITDTQYF. The chain is built from TRBV4-3 and TRBJ2-3; TRBD1 matches at 12 bases. V gave up 4 bases and J gave up 2 bases; unmatched junction bases: 10. CDR1 is LGHNA and CDR2 is YSLEER in the germline V gene. The CDR3 extends over 18 amino acids.